One and the same sample provided the 24 T cell receptor beta chains below, sequenced in a study of cytomegalovirus exposure and HLA in healthy donors. Use of 60 Vbeta and 13 Jbeta primers characterized the PCR. Clones were read by immunoSEQ multiplex PCR, and TCRdb kept only the in-frame ones, dropping some. This table has fewer than 150,000 clones, around 82% appearing once. Sequenced input: PBMCs. All receptors come from a young woman in good health and CMV-seropositive.

This clone was detected once. The chain uses TRBV5-6 and TRBJ1-2; TRBD1 is a possible D gene (5 bases). The CDR3 has 16 amino acids. Trimming left V 6 bases short and J 4 bases short, with 22 bases between. Germline lookup yields CDR1 SGHDT and CDR2 YYEEEE. CDR3 coding DNA: TGTGCCAGCACTGAAACGGGCCCTGCCCAGGGCTATGGCTACACCTTC. Translation gives CASTETGPAQGYGYTF.

As regards this clone: At one of its ends the junction is not consistent with the germline gene, which may arise from a read error. V and J are TRBV7-7 and TRBJ2-5; a possible D gene is TRBD2 (5 bases). The CDR3 runs to 15 residues. The germline CDR1 and CDR2 sequences are SSHAT and FNYEAQ (reference sequence). Here the CDR3 reads CASSRKLVNFETQYF. The CDR3 bases are TGTGCTAGCAGCCGGAAACTAGTAAACTTTGAGACCCAGTACTTC.

The chain is built from TRBV5-1 and TRBJ2-1, with D hard to call. The germline gives CDR1 SGHRS, CDR2 YFSETQ. Trimming shortened V by 4 bases and J by 6 bases, and 5 bases separated the two germline ends. This CDR3 has 11 amino acids. The chain's CDR3 is CASSPGNEQFF. For the CDR3, the DNA is TGCGCCAGCAGCCCGGGCAATGAGCAGTTCTTC.

This clone has more than one count but fewer than ten. The chain links TRBV27 to TRBJ2-3; TRBD2 agrees at 14 bases. V shed 7 bases and J 3 bases; nucleotides not matched to a gene: 9. The length of the CDR3 is 17 residues. The V gene's germline CDR1 is MNHEY and CDR2 SMNVEV (reference sequence). The CDR3 is CASNRLAGGPGTDTQYF. The DNA for the CDR3 is TGTGCCAGCAATAGACTAGCGGGGGGGCCTGGGACAGATACGCAGTATTTT.

V usage is TRBV2 and J usage is TRBJ1-6; tentative D call: TRBD1 (6 bases). The CDR3 totals 14 residues. CDR1 is SNHLY, CDR2 FYNNEI, per germline. With 1 base removed from V and 9 bases from J, the gap between germline ends came to 10 bases. CDR3 residues: CASSEEQGSSPLHF. As DNA, the CDR3 is TGTGCCAGCAGTGAAGAACAGGGATCTTCACCCCTCCACTTT.

The genes are TRBV19 and TRBJ2-1, with D perhaps matching TRBD1 (6 bases). CDR1 is LNHDA and CDR2 is SQIVND in the germline V gene (reference sequence). Deletions cut 5 bases from V and 6 bases from J, with 23 bases between. This CDR3 is 17 amino acids long. The CDR3 bases are TGTGCCAGTAGTGCTAAAATGCAGGGGTCTCTCTCCAATGAGCAGTTCTTC. It specifies CASSAKMQGSLSNEQFF.

This clone was found a few times. The CDR3 loop reads CASSPLAGGTEAFF. CDR3 sequence (DNA): TGTGCCAGCAGCCCCCTGGCAGGGGGCACTGAAGCTTTCTTT. The chain joins TRBV7-9 to TRBJ1-1; 7 bases are shared with TRBD1. With V trimmed by 5 bases and J by 4 bases, 7 bases remained unmatched. Looked up from germline, CDR1 is SEHNR and CDR2 is FQNEAQ (reference sequence). The CDR3 is 14 residues long.

A few counts support this clone. V is TRBV15 and J is TRBJ2-5; 10 nucleotides align to TRBD1. CDR1 is LNHNV, CDR2 YYDKDF, per germline (reference sequence). The CDR3 runs 15 residues. Germline trimming cut 4 bases from V and 5 bases from J; bases unmatched to any gene: 7. The CDR3 DNA follows: TGTGCCACCAGCACCCGGACAGGGGGTGGGGAGACCCAGTACTTC. Amino acid sequence: CATSTRTGGGETQYF. Supplemented by reference TRBV15 and TRBJ2-5, the full variable domain reads DAMVIQNPRYQVTQFGKPVTLSCSQTLNHNVMYWYQQKSSQAPKLLFHYYDKDFNNEADTPDNFQSRRPNTSFCFLDIRSPGLGDTAMYLCATSTRTGGGETQYFGPGTRLLVL.

The V call is TRBV4-1, the J call TRBJ2-7; 8 bases match TRBD1. The CDR3 is 16 residues long. Germline V gene sequence: CDR1 MGHRA, CDR2 YSYEKL. The ends lost 0 bases at V and 2 bases at J; junction bases unmatched: 6. CDR3 bases: TGCGCCAGCAGCCAAGATCCCGGGACAGGAGCCTACGAGCAGTACTTC. It yields the protein CASSQDPGTGAYEQYF.

The chain joins TRBV9 to TRBJ2-5, with TRBD2 as a possible D gene (5 bases). The CDR3 is 14 residues long. Deletions cut 3 bases from V and 5 bases from J, with 14 bases between. Germline V lookup: CDR1 SGDLS, CDR2 YYNGEE. CDR3 in amino acids: CASSDHLGEETQYF. The CDR3 region has the DNA TGTGCCAGCAGCGATCACCTCGGGGAGGAGACCCAGTACTTC.

This clone came up once. This rearrangement joins TRBV18 to TRBJ2-5; TRBD2 is a possible D gene (6 bases). With the DNA end fitting TRBJ2-7 better, the J assignment may be wrong. This CDR3 is built from 15 residues. From germline, CDR1 is KGHSH and CDR2 LQKENI. CDR3 sequence: CASSPRPGGLDEQYF. CDR3 bases: TGTGCCAGCTCACCTAGACCCGGAGGGCTCGACGAGCAGTACTTC.

The chain is built from TRBV19 and TRBJ1-2; no definite D call. Between the trimmed V and J ends, which lost 3 bases and 7 bases, there was a span of 6 bases. Germline V gene sequence: CDR1 LNHDA, CDR2 SQIVND (reference sequence). The CDR3 length is 11 residues. The CDR3 bases are TGTGCCAGTAGTATCGGGGTTGGCTACACCTTC. The encoded protein is CASSIGVGYTF.

This chain connects TRBV11-2 to TRBJ1-5, with 10 positions matching TRBD1. With V trimmed by 5 bases and J by 3 bases, 4 bases remained unmatched. The CDR3 has 15 residues. The germline CDR1 and CDR2 sequences are SGHAT and FQNNGV. The CDR3 sequence: CASSVGTGDNQPQHF. The CDR3 nucleotides read TGTGCCAGCAGCGTCGGGACAGGGGACAATCAGCCCCAGCATTTT.

The chain has TRBV4-1 and TRBJ1-2; 7 nucleotides line up with TRBD1. In germline, CDR1 is MGHRA, CDR2 YSYEKL. Trimming cost V 1 base and J 3 bases; bases outside gene matches: 2. This CDR3 region has 14 residues. Here the CDR3 reads CASSQAGTDYGYTF. Here the CDR3 DNA reads TGCGCCAGCAGCCAAGCCGGGACAGACTATGGCTACACCTTC.

The rearrangement joins TRBV6-6 to TRBJ1-5, with TRBD1 identical over 7 bases. The length of the CDR3 is 16 residues. Per germline, CDR1 MNHNY and CDR2 SVGAGI (reference sequence). J lost 5 bases, V lost 6 bases, and 13 bases had no gene match. The CDR3 reads CASSQGGGGLYQPQHF. In nucleotides, the CDR3 is TGTGCCAGCAGCCAAGGAGGAGGGGGCTTGTATCAGCCCCAGCATTTT.

This clone turned up a few times. The V call is TRBV5-1, the J call TRBJ1-1; D is unresolved. The CDR3 is 13 residues long. V was shortened by 3 bases and J by 3 bases, with 9 bases between the two germline ends. Germline assignment: CDR1 SGHRS and CDR2 YFSETQ. CDR3 protein: CASSWAGDTEAFF. CDR3 in DNA: TGCGCCAGCAGCTGGGCCGGCGACACTGAAGCTTTCTTT.

The rearrangement joins TRBV27 to TRBJ1-1; TRBD1 aligns across 7 bases. The V gene end was trimmed by 0 bases and the J gene end by 2 bases; junction bases not matched to a gene: 6. CDR1 and CDR2 from the germline V gene are MNHEY and SMNVEV (reference sequence). This CDR3 is built from 16 residues. This CDR3 is CASSLSGTALNTEAFF. The CDR3 DNA reads TGTGCCAGCAGTTTATCCGGGACAGCCCTTAACACTGAAGCTTTCTTT.

The chain recombines TRBV29-1 with TRBJ1-1; TRBD1 matches at 10 bases. Germline CDR1 is SQVTM and CDR2 is ANQGSEA. The CDR3 runs 13 residues. Trimming cost V 6 bases and J 6 bases; bases outside gene matches: 7. The CDR3 loop is CSVNRDRGAEAFF. The DNA of the CDR3 is TGCAGCGTAAACCGGGACAGGGGCGCTGAAGCTTTCTTT. The variable domain in full, completed from reference TRBV29-1 and TRBJ1-1, reads SAVISQKPSRDICQRGTSLTIQCQVDSQVTMMFWYRQQPGQSLTLIATANQGSEATYESGFVIDKFPISRPNLTFSTLTVSNMSPEDSSIYLCSVNRDRGAEAFFGQGTRLTVV.

In this sample, this clone turned up a few times. The chain employs TRBV6-5 and TRBJ2-7; 8 bases align to TRBD2. J gave up 6 bases and V 7 bases, and 2 bases lay outside the gene matches. The CDR3 consists of 11 residues. Germline V gene sequence: CDR1 MNHEY, CDR2 SVGAGI. CDR3 amino acids: CASISGSEQYF. The CDR3 bases are TGTGCCAGCATAAGCGGGAGCGAGCAGTACTTC.

The genes are TRBV30 and TRBJ2-5; TRBD2 aligns across 14 bases. Germline V CDR1 and CDR2: GTSNPN, SVGIG (reference sequence). This CDR3 spans 16 amino acids. V lost 2 bases, J lost 1 base, and 3 bases stayed unmatched. The CDR3 sequence: CAWSMGTSGGQETQYF. The CDR3 DNA is TGTGCCTGGAGTATGGGGACTAGCGGGGGCCAAGAGACCCAGTACTTC.

The count of this clone is one. The chain links TRBV18 to TRBJ1-1; D is perhaps TRBD1 (6 bases). Germline loops: CDR1 KGHSH, CDR2 LQKENI. This CDR3 comprises 21 residues. Trimming pared 2 bases from V and 1 base from J, leaving 29 bases between. The CDR3 loop reads CASSPSKLDSPGSQRNTEAFF. Here the CDR3 DNA reads TGTGCCAGCTCACCAAGTAAGCTGGACAGCCCCGGATCCCAAAGGAACACTGAAGCTTTCTTT.

This rearrangement joins TRBV6-5 to TRBJ2-2; TRBD1 might be the D (5 bases). The CDR3 length is 14 residues. V was cut by 6 bases and J by 3 bases, with 11 bases left in between. Per germline, CDR1 MNHEY and CDR2 SVGAGI. CDR3 loop: CASRMTADTGELFF. CDR3 coding DNA: TGTGCCAGCAGAATGACAGCCGACACCGGGGAGCTGTTTTTT.

The rearrangement joins TRBV7-9 to TRBJ2-1; 12 nucleotides align to TRBD2. J lost 6 bases, V lost 2 bases, and 5 bases had no gene match. The CDR3 loop spans 16 amino acids. Germline lookup yields CDR1 SEHNR and CDR2 FQNEAQ (reference sequence). CDR3 nucleotides: TGTGCCAGCAGCTTAACGACTAGCGGGGGCTTCAATGAGCAGTTCTTC. It specifies CASSLTTSGGFNEQFF.

The rearrangement joins TRBV11-3 to TRBJ2-1; TRBD2 aligns across 7 bases. The CDR3 is 15 residues long. The junction had 3 bases not matched to a gene; V was cut back by 1 base and J by 3 bases. Germline CDR1 is SGHNT and CDR2 is YENEEA. The CDR3 is CASSLGGLDYNEQFF. The CDR3 nucleotides read TGTGCCAGCAGCTTAGGAGGACTAGACTACAATGAGCAGTTCTTC.